What follows are 13 T cell receptor beta chains derived from one specimen sequenced in a study of cytomegalovirus exposure and HLA in healthy donors. A multiplex PCR was run with 60 Vbeta primers and 13 Jbeta primers. Sequencing was performed with immunoSEQ multiplex PCR; in TCRdb, only in-frame clones are kept and a portion is missing. The table includes fewer than 200,000 clones, roughly four fifths detected once. The sample comprised PBMCs. The source of these receptors is a woman younger than 35 in good health and CMV-seronegative.

J is TRBJ1-5 and V is TRBV19, with D perhaps matching TRBD1 (6 bases). In germline, CDR1 is LNHDA, CDR2 SQIVND (reference sequence). The CDR3 runs to 15 residues. Trimming left V 7 bases short and J 0 bases short, with 13 bases between. CDR3 loop: CASNTGRYSNQPQHF. CDR3 DNA: TGTGCCAGTAACACAGGGAGATATAGCAATCAGCCCCAGCATTTT.

The DNA of the CDR3 is TGTGCCAGCAGCCCAAGGGCTCTCGGGGGGCGATCCTACGAGCAGTACTTC. Translated, it gives CASSPRALGGRSYEQYF. This chain joins TRBV14 and TRBJ2-7; possible D gene TRBD2, 7 bases. Deletions cut 4 bases from V and 1 base from J, with 20 bases between. The germline gives CDR1 SGHDN, CDR2 FVKESK. This CDR3 contains 17 residues. Filled out from reference TRBV14 and TRBJ2-7, the complete variable domain reads EAGVTQFPSHSVIEKGQTVTLRCDPISGHDNLYWYRRVMGKEIKFLLHFVKESKQDESGMPNNRFLAERTGGTYSTLKVQPAELEDSGVYFCASSPRALGGRSYEQYFGPGTRLTVT.

The V and J genes are TRBV30 and TRBJ1-1; D not resolved. Germline CDR1 GTSNPN, CDR2 SVGIG (reference sequence). V was shortened by 4 bases and J by 5 bases, with 29 bases between the two germline ends. This CDR3 is built from 18 residues. This chain's CDR3 is CAWIFFNPDLAGETEAFF. As DNA, the CDR3 is TGTGCCTGGATCTTTTTTAATCCCGATCTTGCGGGAGAAACTGAAGCTTTCTTT.

The rearrangement joins TRBV10-1 to TRBJ1-2, with D perhaps TRBD1 (6 bases). V was shortened by 3 bases and J by 4 bases, with 9 bases between the two germline ends. Germline CDR1 and CDR2: WNHNN and SYGVQD (reference sequence). The CDR3 consists of 13 residues. DNA for the CDR3: TGCGCCAGCAGTGATAACAGGGCCTATGGCTACACCTTC. Translated, it gives CASSDNRAYGYTF.

Here the CDR3 reads CASSMGPPGHISYEQYF. The CDR3 coding sequence is TGTGCCAGCAGCATGGGCCCACCGGGACATATCTCCTACGAGCAGTACTTC. This chain uses TRBV7-9 with TRBJ2-7; D perhaps matches TRBD1 (6 bases). The CDR3 runs to 17 residues. Germline V gene sequence: CDR1 SEHNR, CDR2 FQNEAQ (reference sequence). Trimming took off 5 bases at V and 0 bases at J, with 20 bases between the two ends.

This sequence joins TRBV7-9 and TRBJ2-7; perhaps TRBD2 as D (5 bases). Per the germline V gene, CDR1 is SEHNR and CDR2 is FQNEAQ (reference sequence). V lost 0 bases and J lost 5, with 14 bases in between. CDR3 length equals 15 residues. The CDR3 loop reads CASSLASVRAHEQYF. The DNA of the CDR3 is TGTGCCAGCAGCTTAGCGTCGGTGCGGGCGCACGAGCAGTACTTC.

This clone was detected a few times. The same CDR3 also results from other DNA sequences found in this sample. The chain is built from TRBV9 and TRBJ1-1; 8 nucleotides align to TRBD1. From germline, CDR1 is SGDLS and CDR2 YYNGEE. J lost 1 base, V lost 4 bases, and 6 bases had no gene match. CDR3 size: 15 residues. As DNA, the CDR3 is TGTGCCAGCAGCCCCCTCGGACAGGGGAACACTGAAGCTTTCTTT. It yields the protein CASSPLGQGNTEAFF.

The V and J genes are TRBV6-1 and TRBJ1-2; a possible D gene is TRBD1 (5 bases). The CDR3 is made up of 15 amino acids. The ends were cut back, 5 bases at V and 1 base at J, with 14 bases in the middle. The germline gives CDR1 MNHNS, CDR2 SASEGT. CDR3 protein: CASSPTLDSNYGYTF. The CDR3 DNA sequence: TGTGCCAGCAGTCCGACTCTTGACAGTAACTATGGCTACACCTTC.

The chain joins TRBV7-8 to TRBJ2-3; TRBD2 is a possible D gene (6 bases). Germline V gene data show CDR1 as SGHVS and CDR2 as FQNEAQ. The germline V and J ends were trimmed by 5 bases and 2 bases, with 14 bases remaining between them. The CDR3 sequence is 15 residues long. CDR3 coding DNA: TGTGCCAGCAGCCCATCCGCGGGGTTCACAGATACGCAGTATTTT. It specifies CASSPSAGFTDTQYF.

This chain links TRBV12-5 with TRBJ2-2; D ambiguous. Germline CDR1 LGHNT, CDR2 FRNRAP. Trimming left V 2 bases short and J 1 base short, with 17 bases between. The CDR3 consists of 18 residues. The CDR3 is CASGLTVKSEMNTGELFF. Written as DNA, the CDR3 is TGTGCTAGTGGTTTGACAGTAAAGTCAGAAATGAACACCGGGGAGCTGTTTTTT. Drawing the rest from reference TRBV12-5 and TRBJ2-2, the complete variable domain is DARVTQTPRHKVTEMGQEVTMRCQPILGHNTVFWYRQTMMQGLELLAYFRNRAPLDDSGMPKDRFSAEMPDATLATLKIQPSEPRDSAVYFCASGLTVKSEMNTGELFFGEGSRLTVL.

The gene calls are TRBV6-6 and TRBJ2-7; no reliable D call. The germline V gene has CDR1 MNHNY and CDR2 SVGAGI (reference sequence). Deletions cut 0 bases from V and 2 bases from J, with 5 bases between. This CDR3 has 13 amino acids. DNA of the CDR3: TGTGCCAGCAGTTACTCGTTTACCTACGAGCAGTACTTC. Translated, it gives CASSYSFTYEQYF.

This chain connects TRBV5-1 to TRBJ2-7, with D perhaps matching TRBD1 (6 bases). V was pared by 1 base and J by 7 bases, with 18 bases between. The CDR3 contains 15 residues. Germline CDR1 reads SGHRS; CDR2 reads YFSETQ. The CDR3 loop reads CASSLFKQGQDEQYF. In nucleotides, the CDR3 is TGCGCCAGCAGCTTGTTTAAACAGGGCCAGGATGAGCAGTACTTC. Complete variable domain (other parts from reference TRBV5-1 and TRBJ2-7): KAGVTQTPRYLIKTRGQQVTLSCSPISGHRSVSWYQQTPGQGLQFLFEYFSETQRNKGNFPGRFSGRQFSNSRSEMNVSTLELGDSALYLCASSLFKQGQDEQYFGPGTRLTVT.

This sequence joins TRBV5-1 and TRBJ2-7; D is possibly TRBD1 (6 bases). Germline CDR1 and CDR2: SGHRS and YFSETQ. CDR3 length: 13 amino acids. Trimming took off 4 bases at V and 3 bases at J, with 11 bases between the two ends. This CDR3 reads CASSPGHYYEQYF. CDR3 nucleotide sequence: TGCGCCAGCAGCCCGGGACATTACTACGAGCAGTACTTC.